This T cell receptor (beta chain) was captured in a study of T-cell reconstitution after alpha-beta-depleted transplantation in children. The CDR3 consists of 14 residues. V shed 2 bases and J shed 6 bases, with 8 bases lying between them. For TCRbeta, the library was prepared with unique molecular identifiers. One entry per CDR3 protein, called by TCRdb with MiXCR from the PCR reads. The sample gives some 240,000 distinct CDR3 sequences, around 12% of which show up once; roughly 2.6% is in the top ten. This clonotype was seen repeatedly, ten times or more. The chain recombines TRBV12-3 or TRBV12-4 with TRBJ1-6; possible D gene TRBD1, 5 bases. This sample comprised PBMCs from the stem cell graft donor, obtained from the stem cell graft. This receptor was obtained from a human donor who donated a stem cell graft to a child with acute lymphoblastic leukemia. The CDR3, as DNA: TGTGCCAGCAGTTTACTGCAGGGTAATTCACCCCTCCACTTT. It specifies CASSLLQGNSPLHF.